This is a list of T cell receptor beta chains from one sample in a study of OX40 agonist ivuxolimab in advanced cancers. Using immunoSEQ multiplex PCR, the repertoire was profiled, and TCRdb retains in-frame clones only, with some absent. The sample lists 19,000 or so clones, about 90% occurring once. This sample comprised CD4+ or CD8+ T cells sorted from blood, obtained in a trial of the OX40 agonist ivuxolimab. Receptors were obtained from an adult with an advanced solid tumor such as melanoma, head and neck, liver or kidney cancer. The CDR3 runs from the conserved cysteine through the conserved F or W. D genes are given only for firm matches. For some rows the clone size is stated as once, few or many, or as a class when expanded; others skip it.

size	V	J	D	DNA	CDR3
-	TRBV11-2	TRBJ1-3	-	TGTGCCAGCAGCTTAGGGTTCGGAAACACCATATATTTT	CASSLGFGNTIYF
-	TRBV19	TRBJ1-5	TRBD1	TGTGCCAGTAGTATCCAGGGGGCGTATCAGCCCCAGCATTTT	CASSIQGAYQPQHF
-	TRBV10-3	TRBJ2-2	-	TGTGCCATCAGTGAGTTTCGACCCGAACAGGGTTCCGGGGAGCTGTTTTTT	CAISEFRPEQGSGELFF
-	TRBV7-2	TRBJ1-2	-	TGTGCCAGCTCGATCGGGGGTCACTATGGCTACACCTTC	CASSIGGHYGYTF
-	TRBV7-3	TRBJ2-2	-	TGTGCCAGCAGCTTACGGGACCCGAACACCGGGGAGCTGTTTTTT	CASSLRDPNTGELFF
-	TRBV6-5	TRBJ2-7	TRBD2	TGTGCCAGCAGTTACTCGTTGGGACTAAAAACCTACGAGCAGTACTTC	CASSYSLGLKTYEQYF
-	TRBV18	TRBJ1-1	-	TGTGCCAGCTCACCCAGGTGGGAATCCGAAGCTTTCTTT	CASSPRWESEAFF
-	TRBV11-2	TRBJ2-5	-	TGTGCCAGCAGCCCAAACACCCTCCAAGAGACCCAGTACTTC	CASSPNTLQETQYF
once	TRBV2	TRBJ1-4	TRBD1	TGTGCCAGCAGAACAGGGGGCGCATTTGGTGAAAAACTGTTTTTT	CASRTGGAFGEKLFF
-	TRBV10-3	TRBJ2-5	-	TGTGCCATCAGTGAGGGACAGAAAGAGACCCAGTACTTC	CAISEGQKETQYF
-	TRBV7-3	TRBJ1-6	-	TGTGCCAGCAGCTTAAAGATAGGGGGTGATTCACCCCTCCACTTT	CASSLKIGGDSPLHF
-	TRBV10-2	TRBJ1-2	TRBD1	TGCGCCAGCAGTCACCACACACAGGGGTATGGCTACACCTTC	CASSHHTQGYGYTF
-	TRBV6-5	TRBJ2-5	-	TGTGCCAGCAGTTACGACGTCCAACAAGAGACCCAGTACTTC	CASSYDVQQETQYF
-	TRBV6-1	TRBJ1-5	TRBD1	TGTGCCAGCAGTGAATACGGGACAGTCAGCAATCAGCCCCAGCATTTT	CASSEYGTVSNQPQHF
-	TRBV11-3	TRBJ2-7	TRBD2	TGTGCCAGCAGCGCTGGGGGACTACGGTACGAGCAGTACTTC	CASSAGGLRYEQYF
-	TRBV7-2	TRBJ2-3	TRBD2	TGTGCCAGCAGCCGGACTAGCGGGGGGGCCGGGACAGATACGCAGTATTTT	CASSRTSGGAGTDTQYF
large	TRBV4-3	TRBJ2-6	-	TGCGCCAGCAGCCAACAGAGCTCTGGGGCCAACGTCCTGACTTTC	CASSQQSSGANVLTF
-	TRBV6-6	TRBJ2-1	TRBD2	TGTGCCAGCAGTTTAGCTAGCGGGAATTACAATGAGCAGTTCTTC	CASSLASGNYNEQFF
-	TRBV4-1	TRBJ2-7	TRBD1	TGCGCCAGCAGCCAAGATAGGGACAGGGTTACGGTATACGAGCAGTACTTC	CASSQDRDRVTVYEQYF
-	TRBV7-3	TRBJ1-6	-	TGTGCCAGCGCAGTGACCTATAATTCACCCCTCCACTTT	CASAVTYNSPLHF
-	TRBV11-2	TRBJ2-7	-	TGTGCCAGCAGCTACAGGGATCTAGGCTCCTACGAGCAGTACTTC	CASSYRDLGSYEQYF
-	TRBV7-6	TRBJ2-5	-	TGTGCCAGCAGCTCCCTCGGGGGACGGCAAGAGACCCAGTACTTC	CASSSLGGRQETQYF
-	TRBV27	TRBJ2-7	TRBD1	TGTGCCAGCAGGAGGGACAGCTCCTACGAGCAGTACTTC	CASRRDSSYEQYF
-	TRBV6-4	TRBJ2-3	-	TGTGCCAGCAGTGACTGGGGCCCGGCTGGAGATACGCAGTATTTT	CASSDWGPAGDTQYF
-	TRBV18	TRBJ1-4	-	TGTGCCAGCTCACGCCTACCCGGGACTACGATAGGCGATAATGAAAAACTGTTTTTT	CASSRLPGTTIGDNEKLFF
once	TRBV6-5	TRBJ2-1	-	TGTGCCAGCACCCCGTATGGGAATGAGCAGTTCTTC	CASTPYGNEQFF
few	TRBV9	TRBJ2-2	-	TGTGCCAGCAGCTCAAGGGGACTGACCGGGGAGCTGTTTTTT	CASSSRGLTGELFF
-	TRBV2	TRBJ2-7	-	TGTGCCAGCAGTGAAGCGATAACTAGCTCCCGAACCATCTACGAGCAGTACTTC	CASSEAITSSRTIYEQYF
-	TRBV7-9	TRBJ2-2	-	TGTGCCAGCAGCTTAGTTCGCCGGGGAGCTGTTTTT	CASSLVRRGAVF
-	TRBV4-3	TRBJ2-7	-	TGCGCCAGCAGCCATTTGGGCGGCGACGAGCAGTACTTC	CASSHLGGDEQYF
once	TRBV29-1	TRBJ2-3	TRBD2	TGCAGCGTTTCGAAAGGTCTAGCGGGAGGCTCAGATACGCAGTATTTT	CSVSKGLAGGSDTQYF
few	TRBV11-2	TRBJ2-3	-	TGTGCCAGCAGCTTAGTGGTGGGAGTCACAGATACGCAGTATTTT	CASSLVVGVTDTQYF
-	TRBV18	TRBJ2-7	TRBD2	TGTGCCAGCTCACACTCACACGGACTAGCGGCCTCCTACGAGCAGTACTTC	CASSHSHGLAASYEQYF
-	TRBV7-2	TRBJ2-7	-	TGTGCCAGCAGCTTAGCTTGGGGGTCGGACTACGAGCAGTACTTC	CASSLAWGSDYEQYF
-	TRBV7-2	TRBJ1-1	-	TGTGCCAGCAGCTTGATTCCATCTCTGAACACTGAAGCTTTCTTT	CASSLIPSLNTEAFF
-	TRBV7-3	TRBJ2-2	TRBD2	TGTGCCAGCAGCTTATGGGGTCCGGGACTAGCGGGAATTGACACCGGGGAGCTGTTTTTT	CASSLWGPGLAGIDTGELFF
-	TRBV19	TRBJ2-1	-	TGTGCCAGTAGTATTTATCATCTAGCAGGGACTGAGCAGTTCTTC	CASSIYHLAGTEQFF
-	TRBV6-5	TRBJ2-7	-	TGTGCCAGCAGTTACTCCTCCGAGCAGTACTTC	CASSYSSEQYF
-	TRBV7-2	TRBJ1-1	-	TGTGCCAGCAGCTACTGGAGGGGAAACACTGAAGCTTTCTTT	CASSYWRGNTEAFF
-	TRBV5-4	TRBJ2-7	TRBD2	TGTGCCAGCAGTTCCGGGACTAGCGCCTACGAGCAGTACTTC	CASSSGTSAYEQYF
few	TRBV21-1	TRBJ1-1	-	TGTGCCAGCAGCAGACAGGGGTGGGGCACTGAAGCTTTCTTT	CASSRQGWGTEAFF
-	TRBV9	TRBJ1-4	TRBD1	TGTGCCAGCAGCGGGGACAGGGGACCCCCAACTAATGAAAAACTGTTTTTT	CASSGDRGPPTNEKLFF